This T cell receptor beta chain was retrieved from a study of OX40 agonist ivuxolimab in advanced cancers. Study information: Prior anti-PD-1, anti-PD-L1 or anti-CTLA-4 therapy was allowed; 40% had some. Study results and limitations: Antigen specificity was not determined for the expanded peripheral T cells.

This clone rates as medium-sized (0.01 to 0.1%). The antigen is undetermined. Sequencing was performed with immunoSEQ multiplex PCR; in TCRdb, only in-frame clones are kept and a portion is missing. The sample records 12,000 to 15,000 clones, roughly 82% being singletons. Germline loops: CDR1 SEHNR, CDR2 FQNEAQ (reference sequence). V shed 4 bases and J 6 bases; nucleotides not matched to a gene: 6. CDR3 length: 15 residues. This clonotype was sampled from an adult with an advanced solid tumor such as melanoma, head and neck, liver or kidney cancer. The chain is built from TRBV7-9 and TRBJ2-2, with 9 bases lining up with TRBD1. Sequencing was performed on CD4+ or CD8+ T cells sorted from blood, taken in a trial of the OX40 agonist ivuxolimab. DNA for the CDR3: TGTGCCAGCAGCTCTACAGGGGGCTCGTCCGGGGAGCTGTTTTTT. Its translation: CASSSTGGSSGELFF.